The entry below describes one T cell receptor beta chain. Which antigen it targets is not known. Libraries were constructed by 5' RACE. The input for every TCR library was approximately 3,500 ng of total RNA. For each sample, cDNA was synthesized in eight separate reactions using SMARTScribe reverse transcriptase. During cDNA synthesis, template switching was used to introduce unique molecular identifiers that contained a 6-nucleotide sample barcode. TCRalpha and TCRbeta cDNA was amplified by two nested PCRs of 16 and 9 cycles, with bead purification after each PCR. Before amplification, the cDNA was both treated with uracil DNA-glycosylase and purified with the QIAquick PCR purification kit. The second PCR added Illumina TruSeq-compatible adapters along with sample-specific barcodes. Library quality and concentration were assessed using TapeStation and Qubit, and about 5 ng of each library was pooled. Sequencing of the pooled libraries was done on an Illumina HiSeq2500 single-index Rapid Run using custom sequencing primers and 2 x 100 bp reads. The published analysis was carried out like this. MiGEC version 1.2.6 was used for UMI-based consensus assembly to correct PCR and sequencing errors. MiXCR version 2.1.1 handled V(D)J alignment, clonotype assembly and CDR3 extraction. Gene usage, clonotype sharing and MAIT/NKT TCR abundance were normalised by analysing the top 1000, 10 000 and 20 000 clonotypes per sample. After downsampling to 27 000 UMIs, diversity was calculated as the inverse Simpson index using the vegan R package. Paired Mann-Whitney U tests were applied to discordant twin pairs, with Benjamini-Hochberg correction for multiple testing. Reads reprocessed by TCRdb are summarized as one entry per CDR3 protein sequence, and DNA is absent. The V and J calls and clone size come from TCRdb's table, not from the authors' own analysis. The sample table holds fewer than 350,000 distinct CDR3 sequences. The top ten hold approximately 2% of the sample.

From each donor, an approximately 2.3 ml peripheral blood sample was collected into PAXgene tubes and kept at -80 degrees C. Without any T cell sorting, total RNA was extracted from whole blood using the PAXgene blood miRNA kit on an automated QIAcube. Peripheral blood from monozygotic twin pairs, either concordant or discordant for inflammatory bowel disease, underwent deep TCRalpha and TCRbeta repertoire profiling that used unique molecular barcoding. For every twin pair, smoking habits were documented, and each individual was categorised as a current, former or never smoker. The sample comes from a study of monozygotic twins with inflammatory bowel disease (dated by TCRdb to about 2019). With respect to the entire study: The complete study included 30 or so monozygotic twin pairs: 19 IBD-discordant Danish pairs and nine German pairs, of which four were IBD-concordant and five were IBD-discordant. Within discordant pairs, disease-associated traits were sought mainly by comparing IBD patients with their genetically identical healthy co-twins. Each individual had, on average, about 151 000 unique TCRalpha sequences and 181 000 unique TCRbeta sequences available for analysis. Study-wide conclusions, independent of this receptor: Because patients received different immunosuppressive treatments, the repertoires may have picked up extra background noise and variability between individuals. Compared with healthy twins, IBD patients had fewer clonotypes in common with other individuals, a difference most pronounced in patients showing signs of disease activity. A decrease in TCRbeta repertoire diversity, as measured by inverse Simpson index, was observed in IBD patients compared with their healthy co-twins. The results gave no support for a single strong signal or clonotype linked to IBD. Repertoire similarity did not differ between concordant and discordant twins, possibly due to limited statistical power. The analysis was unable to tell apart different T cell subtypes.

The receptor was derived from a human donor with ulcerative colitis or Crohn's disease, or a healthy co-twin of an affected twin (not recorded which). The sample comprised blood.

The CDR3 protein is CASSLAGGESYEQYF. The chain joins TRBV7-2 to TRBJ2-7; TCRdb lists TRBD2, though no DNA is available to test this call. CDR1 SGHTA and CDR2 FQGNSA were looked up in the germline V gene. The CDR3 has 15 amino acids, counting the end cysteine and phenylalanine. No DNA is listed.